The clone carrying this T cell receptor beta chain has only a few counts. The antigen remains undetermined. Per the germline V gene, CDR1 is SEHNR and CDR2 is FQNEAQ (reference sequence). V was pared by 5 bases and J by 6 bases, with 13 bases of the junction left unmatched. This CDR3 comprises 18 residues. A single record per CDR3 protein comes from TCRdb applying MiXCR to the 5' RACE reads. This table holds roughly 610,000 distinct CDR3 sequences, approximately 15% found once. This specimen belongs to a study of T-cell memory formation after mild COVID-19. Study-level results: Clones that got smaller from day 15 to 85 had even CD4/CD8, while clones growing later tipped toward CD4+. Some SARS-CoV-2-responding clones were already detected in memory before infection.

Material: PBMCs or a T cell subset sorted from them (not recorded which). The source of this sequence is an adult woman who had mild COVID-19 (a few samples of this study predate the infection). Cell type and time point are not known. The V call is TRBV7-9, the J call TRBJ2-2, with 12 bases fitting TRBD2. The CDR3: CASSLSTSGRLRSGELFF. The CDR3 nucleotides are TGTGCCAGCAGCCTCTCGACTAGCGGGAGATTGAGATCCGGGGAGCTGTTTTTT.